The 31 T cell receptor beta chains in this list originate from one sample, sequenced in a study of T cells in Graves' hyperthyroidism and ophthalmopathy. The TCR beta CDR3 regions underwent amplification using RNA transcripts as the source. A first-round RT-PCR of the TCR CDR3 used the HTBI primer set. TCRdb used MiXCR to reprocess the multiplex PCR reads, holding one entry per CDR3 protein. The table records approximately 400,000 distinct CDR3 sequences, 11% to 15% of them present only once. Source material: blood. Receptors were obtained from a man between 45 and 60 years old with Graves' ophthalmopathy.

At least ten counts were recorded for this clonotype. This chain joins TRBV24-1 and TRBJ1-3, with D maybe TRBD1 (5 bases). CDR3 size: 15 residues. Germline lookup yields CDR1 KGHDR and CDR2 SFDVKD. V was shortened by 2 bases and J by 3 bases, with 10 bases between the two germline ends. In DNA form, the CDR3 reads TGTGCCACCAGTGATTCTCAGGGACTTGGAAACACCATATATTTT. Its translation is CATSDSQGLGNTIYF.

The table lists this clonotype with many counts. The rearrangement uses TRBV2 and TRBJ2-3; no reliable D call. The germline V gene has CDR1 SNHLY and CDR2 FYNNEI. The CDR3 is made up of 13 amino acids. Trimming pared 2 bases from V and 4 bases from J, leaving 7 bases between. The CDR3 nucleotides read TGTGCCAGCAGTGAACCCGAACCAGATACGCAGTATTTT. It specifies CASSEPEPDTQYF.

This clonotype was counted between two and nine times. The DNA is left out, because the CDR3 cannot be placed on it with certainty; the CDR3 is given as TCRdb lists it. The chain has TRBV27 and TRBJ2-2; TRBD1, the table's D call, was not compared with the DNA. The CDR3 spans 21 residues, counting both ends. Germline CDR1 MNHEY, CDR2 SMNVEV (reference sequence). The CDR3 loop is CATYPCDRGRLNCDDTGELFF.

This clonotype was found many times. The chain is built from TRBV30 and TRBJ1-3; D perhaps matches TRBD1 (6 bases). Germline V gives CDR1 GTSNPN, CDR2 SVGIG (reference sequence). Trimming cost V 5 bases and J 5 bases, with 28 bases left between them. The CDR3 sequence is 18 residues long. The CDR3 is CAWRPRGEGGLSRNTIYF. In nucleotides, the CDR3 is TGTGCCTGGCGGCCCAGGGGAGAGGGAGGTCTTTCTCGAAACACCATATATTTT. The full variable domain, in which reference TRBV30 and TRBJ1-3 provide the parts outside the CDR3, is SQTIHQWPATLVQPVGSPLSLECTVEGTSNPNLYWYRQAAGRGLQLLFYSVGIGQISSEVPQNLSASRPQDRQFILSSKKLLLSDSGFYLCAWRPRGEGGLSRNTIYFGEGSWLTVV.

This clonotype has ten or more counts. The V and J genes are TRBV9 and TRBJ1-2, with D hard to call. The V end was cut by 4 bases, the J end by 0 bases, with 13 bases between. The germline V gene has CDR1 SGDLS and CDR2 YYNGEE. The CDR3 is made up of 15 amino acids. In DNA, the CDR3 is TGTGCCAGCAGCTCTAGTCATACTTCTAACTATGGCTACACCTTC. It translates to CASSSSHTSNYGYTF.

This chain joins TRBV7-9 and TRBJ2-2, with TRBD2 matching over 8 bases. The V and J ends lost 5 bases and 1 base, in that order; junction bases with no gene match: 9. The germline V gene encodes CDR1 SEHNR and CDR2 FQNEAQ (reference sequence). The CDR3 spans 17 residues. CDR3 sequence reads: CASSPTQTSENTGELFF. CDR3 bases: TGTGCCAGCAGCCCGACCCAGACTAGCGAGAACACCGGGGAGCTGTTTTTT.

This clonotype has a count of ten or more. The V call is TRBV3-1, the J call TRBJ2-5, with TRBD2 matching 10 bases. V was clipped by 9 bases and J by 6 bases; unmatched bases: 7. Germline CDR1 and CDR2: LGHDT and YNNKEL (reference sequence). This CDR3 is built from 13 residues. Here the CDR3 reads CASSSAGGKTQYF. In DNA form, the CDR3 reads TGTGCCAGTTCTTCAGCGGGAGGGAAGACCCAGTACTTC.

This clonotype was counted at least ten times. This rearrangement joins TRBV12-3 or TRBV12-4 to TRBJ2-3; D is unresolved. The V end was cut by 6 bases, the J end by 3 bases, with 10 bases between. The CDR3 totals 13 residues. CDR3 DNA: TGTGCCAGCAGCCGGTTGACGACAGATACGCAGTATTTT. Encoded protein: CASSRLTTDTQYF.

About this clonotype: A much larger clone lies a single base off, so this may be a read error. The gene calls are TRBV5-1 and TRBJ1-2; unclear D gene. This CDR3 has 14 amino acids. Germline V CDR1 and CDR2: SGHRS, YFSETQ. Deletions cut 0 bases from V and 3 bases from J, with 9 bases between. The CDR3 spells CASSLGGGYYGYTF. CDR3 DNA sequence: TGCGCCAGCAGCTTGGGGGGAGGATACTATGGCTACACCTTC.

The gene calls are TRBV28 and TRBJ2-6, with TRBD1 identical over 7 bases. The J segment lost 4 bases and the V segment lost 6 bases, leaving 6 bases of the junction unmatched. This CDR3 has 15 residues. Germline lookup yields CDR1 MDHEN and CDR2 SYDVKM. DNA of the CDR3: TGTGCCAGCAGGCCACAGGGGTTAGGGGCCAACGTCCTGACTTTC. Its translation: CASRPQGLGANVLTF.

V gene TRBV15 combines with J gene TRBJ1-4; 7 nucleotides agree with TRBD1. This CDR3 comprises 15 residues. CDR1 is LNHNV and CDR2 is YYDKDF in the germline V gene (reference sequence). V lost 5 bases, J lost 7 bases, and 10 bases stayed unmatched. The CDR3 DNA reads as TGTGCCACCAGCCGTCGACAGGGCGGAATTGAAAAACTGTTTTTT. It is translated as CATSRRQGGIEKLFF.

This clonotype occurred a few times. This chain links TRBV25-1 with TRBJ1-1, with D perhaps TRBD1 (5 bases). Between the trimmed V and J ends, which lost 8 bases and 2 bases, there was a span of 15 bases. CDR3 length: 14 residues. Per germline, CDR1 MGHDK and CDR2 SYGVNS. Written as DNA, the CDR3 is TGTGCCAGCCGCGAGCCCGGGGCCAACACTGAAGCTTTCTTT. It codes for CASREPGANTEAFF.

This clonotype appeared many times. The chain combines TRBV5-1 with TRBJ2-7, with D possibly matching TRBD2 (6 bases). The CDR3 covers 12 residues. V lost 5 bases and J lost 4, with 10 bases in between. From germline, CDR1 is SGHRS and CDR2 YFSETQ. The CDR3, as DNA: TGCGCCAGCAGGACTAGTTGGTACGAGCAGTACTTC. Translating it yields CASRTSWYEQYF.

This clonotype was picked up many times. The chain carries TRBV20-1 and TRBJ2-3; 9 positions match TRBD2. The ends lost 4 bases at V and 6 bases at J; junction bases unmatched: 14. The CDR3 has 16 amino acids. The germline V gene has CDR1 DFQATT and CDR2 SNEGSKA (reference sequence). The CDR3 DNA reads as TGCAGTGCTACATCTTTGCTAGCGGGAAGGGAGGATACGCAGTATTTT. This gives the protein CSATSLLAGREDTQYF.

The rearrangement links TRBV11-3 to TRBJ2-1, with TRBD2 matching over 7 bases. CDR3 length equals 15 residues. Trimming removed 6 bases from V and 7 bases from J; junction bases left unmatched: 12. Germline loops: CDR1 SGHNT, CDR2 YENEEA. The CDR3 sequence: CASRWGGSSGNEQFF. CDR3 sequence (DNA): TGTGCCAGCAGGTGGGGCGGGAGTAGTGGGAATGAGCAGTTCTTC.

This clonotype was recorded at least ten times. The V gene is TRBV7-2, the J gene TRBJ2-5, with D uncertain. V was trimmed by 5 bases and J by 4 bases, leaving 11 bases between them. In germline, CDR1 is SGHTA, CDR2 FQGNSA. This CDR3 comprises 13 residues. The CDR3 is CASSAWSAETQYF. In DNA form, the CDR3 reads TGTGCCAGCAGCGCATGGAGCGCAGAGACCCAGTACTTC.

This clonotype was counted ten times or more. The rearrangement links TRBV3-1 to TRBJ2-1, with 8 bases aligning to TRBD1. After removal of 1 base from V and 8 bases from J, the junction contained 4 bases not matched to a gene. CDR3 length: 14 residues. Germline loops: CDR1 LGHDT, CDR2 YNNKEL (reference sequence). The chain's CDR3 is CASSQVPGGDEQFF. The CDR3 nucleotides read TGTGCCAGCAGCCAAGTCCCAGGGGGCGATGAGCAGTTCTTC.

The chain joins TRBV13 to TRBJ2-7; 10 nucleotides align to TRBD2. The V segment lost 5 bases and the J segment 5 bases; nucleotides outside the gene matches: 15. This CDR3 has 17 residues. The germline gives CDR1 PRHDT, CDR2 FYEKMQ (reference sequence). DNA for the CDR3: TGTGCCAGCAGCCCCTCCGGGATAGCGGGAGGCAGCAACGAGCAGTACTTC. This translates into CASSPSGIAGGSNEQYF.

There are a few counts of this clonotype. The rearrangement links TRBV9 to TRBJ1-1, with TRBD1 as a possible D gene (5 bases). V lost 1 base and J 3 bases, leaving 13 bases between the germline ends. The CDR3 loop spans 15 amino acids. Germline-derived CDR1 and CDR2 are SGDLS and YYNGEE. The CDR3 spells CASSVFGGEDTEAFF. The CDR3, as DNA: TGTGCCAGCAGCGTATTCGGGGGTGAGGACACTGAAGCTTTCTTT.

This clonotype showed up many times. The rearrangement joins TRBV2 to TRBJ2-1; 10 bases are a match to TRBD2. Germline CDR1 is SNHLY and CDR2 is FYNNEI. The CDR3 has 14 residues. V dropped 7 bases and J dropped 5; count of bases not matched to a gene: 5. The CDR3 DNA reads TGTGCCAGCATGTTTGGACTAGCGGACAATGAGCAGTTCTTC. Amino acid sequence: CASMFGLADNEQFF.

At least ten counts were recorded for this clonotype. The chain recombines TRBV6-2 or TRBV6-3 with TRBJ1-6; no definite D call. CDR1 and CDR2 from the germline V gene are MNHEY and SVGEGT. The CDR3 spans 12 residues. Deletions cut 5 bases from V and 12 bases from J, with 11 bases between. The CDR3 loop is CASSKHPEPLHF. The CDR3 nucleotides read TGTGCCAGCAGTAAACACCCGGAACCCCTCCACTTT.

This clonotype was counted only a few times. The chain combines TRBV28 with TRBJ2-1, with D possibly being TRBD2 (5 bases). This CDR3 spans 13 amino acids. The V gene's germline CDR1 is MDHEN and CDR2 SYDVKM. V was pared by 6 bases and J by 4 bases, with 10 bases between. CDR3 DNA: TGTGCCAGCAGAAGGACTGTATACAATGAGCAGTTCTTC. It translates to CASRRTVYNEQFF.

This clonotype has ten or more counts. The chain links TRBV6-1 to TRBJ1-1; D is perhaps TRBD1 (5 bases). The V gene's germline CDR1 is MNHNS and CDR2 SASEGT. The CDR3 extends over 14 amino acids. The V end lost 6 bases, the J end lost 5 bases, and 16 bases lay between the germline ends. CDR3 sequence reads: CASRPDRARTEAFF. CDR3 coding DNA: TGTGCCAGCAGACCCGACAGAGCAAGGACTGAAGCTTTCTTT.

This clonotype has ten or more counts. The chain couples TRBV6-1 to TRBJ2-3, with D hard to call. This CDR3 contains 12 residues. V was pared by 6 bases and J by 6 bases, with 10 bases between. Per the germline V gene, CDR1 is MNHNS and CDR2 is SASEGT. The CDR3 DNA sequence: TGTGCCAGCAGGCAATTTTTTGATACGCAGTATTTT. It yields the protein CASRQFFDTQYF.

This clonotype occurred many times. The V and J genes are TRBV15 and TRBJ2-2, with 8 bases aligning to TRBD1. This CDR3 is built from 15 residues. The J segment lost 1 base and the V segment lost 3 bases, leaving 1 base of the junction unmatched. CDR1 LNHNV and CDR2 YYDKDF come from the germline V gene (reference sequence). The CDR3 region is CATSSTGGNTGELFF. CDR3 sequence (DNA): TGTGCCACCAGCAGCACAGGGGGGAACACCGGGGAGCTGTTTTTT.

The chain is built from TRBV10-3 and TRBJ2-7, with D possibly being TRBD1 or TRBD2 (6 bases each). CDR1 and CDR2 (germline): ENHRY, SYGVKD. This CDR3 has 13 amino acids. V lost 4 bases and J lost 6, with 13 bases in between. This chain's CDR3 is CAISVGGSGEQYF. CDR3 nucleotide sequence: TGTGCCATCAGTGTAGGGGGGTCGGGCGAGCAGTACTTC.

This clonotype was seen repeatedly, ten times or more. The chain's CDR3 is CASSIGGATEAFF. DNA for the CDR3: TGTGCCAGCAGTATTGGGGGGGCCACTGAAGCTTTCTTT. The chain has TRBV6-1 and TRBJ1-1; the D gene is possibly TRBD1 (6 bases). This CDR3 spans 13 amino acids. In germline, CDR1 is MNHNS, CDR2 SASEGT. V dropped 5 bases and J dropped 4 bases, with 11 bases sitting between them.

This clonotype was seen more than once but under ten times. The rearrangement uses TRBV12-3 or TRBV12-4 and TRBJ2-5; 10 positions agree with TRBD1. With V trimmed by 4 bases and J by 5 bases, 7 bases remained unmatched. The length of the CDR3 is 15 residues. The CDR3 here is CASSSSTGGAETQYF. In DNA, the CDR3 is TGTGCCAGCAGTTCCTCGACAGGGGGCGCGGAGACCCAGTACTTC.

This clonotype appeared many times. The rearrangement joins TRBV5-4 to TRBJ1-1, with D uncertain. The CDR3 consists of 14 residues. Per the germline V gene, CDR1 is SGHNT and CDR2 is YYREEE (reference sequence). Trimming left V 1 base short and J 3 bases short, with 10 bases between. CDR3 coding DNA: TGTGCCAGCAGCTTGTCAACGGGAGACACTGAAGCTTTCTTT. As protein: CASSLSTGDTEAFF.

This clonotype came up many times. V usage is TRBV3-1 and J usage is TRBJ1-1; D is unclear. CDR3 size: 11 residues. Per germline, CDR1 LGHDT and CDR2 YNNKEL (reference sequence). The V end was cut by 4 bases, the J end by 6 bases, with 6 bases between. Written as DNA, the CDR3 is TGTGCCAGCAGCCTGTCGGCTGAAGCTTTCTTT. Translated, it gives CASSLSAEAFF.

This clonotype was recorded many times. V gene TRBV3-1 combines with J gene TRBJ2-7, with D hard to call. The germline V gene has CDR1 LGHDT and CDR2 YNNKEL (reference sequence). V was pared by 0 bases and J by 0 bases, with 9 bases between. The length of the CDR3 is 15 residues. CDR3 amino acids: CASSQEVGFSYEQYF. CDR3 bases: TGTGCCAGCAGCCAAGAAGTGGGGTTCTCCTACGAGCAGTACTTC.